What follows describes a single T cell receptor beta chain. The antigen is undetermined. The data derive from a study of CD8+ T cells in alopecia areata. Study-wide background: At a dose of 5 to 10 mg twice daily, oral tofacitinib was given to treated patients. The study gave tofacitinib for 6 to 18 months, then 6 months off drug. Findings and limits, study-wide: An increase in clonality over normal scalp was evident in lesional scalp, especially alopecia totalis/universalis. Among the cells sequenced in scalp samples are also the resident alphabeta T cells of normal skin.

CDR1 is SEHNR and CDR2 is FQNEAQ in the germline V gene (reference sequence). V was clipped by 4 bases and J by 4 bases; unmatched bases: 3. The CDR3 totals 16 residues. Following RNA extraction, reverse transcription yielded cDNA that acted as the sequencing template. Some clones are missing from TCRdb's copy, which holds only in-frame ones; the method was immunoSEQ multiplex PCR. Of more than 95,000 clones in the sample, around two fifths were seen once. The rearrangement links TRBV7-9 to TRBJ2-1; TRBD2 agrees at 14 bases. The TCR was taken from a human donor with alopecia areata. The sample was CD4+ T cells sorted from blood. The CDR3 bases are TGTGCCAGCAGCTCCGGGACTAGCGGGGGATACAATGAGCAGTTCTTC. This sequence encodes CASSSGTSGGYNEQFF.